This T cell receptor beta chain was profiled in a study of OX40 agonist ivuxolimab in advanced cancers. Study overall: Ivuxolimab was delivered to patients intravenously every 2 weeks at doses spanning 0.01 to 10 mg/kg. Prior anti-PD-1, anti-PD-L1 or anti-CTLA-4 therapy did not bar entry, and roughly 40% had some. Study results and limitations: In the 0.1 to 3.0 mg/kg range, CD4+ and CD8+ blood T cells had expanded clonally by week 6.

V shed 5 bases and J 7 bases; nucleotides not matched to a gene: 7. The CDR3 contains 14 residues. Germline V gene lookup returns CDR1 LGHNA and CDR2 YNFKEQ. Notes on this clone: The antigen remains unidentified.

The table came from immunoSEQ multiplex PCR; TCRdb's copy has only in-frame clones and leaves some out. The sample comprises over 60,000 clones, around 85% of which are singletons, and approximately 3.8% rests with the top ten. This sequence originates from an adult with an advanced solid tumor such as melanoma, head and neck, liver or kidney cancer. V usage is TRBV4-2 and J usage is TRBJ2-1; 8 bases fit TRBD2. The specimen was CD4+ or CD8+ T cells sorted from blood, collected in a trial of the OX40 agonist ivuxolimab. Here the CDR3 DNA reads TGTGCCAGCAGCAAGGAGCGGGGGAGTAATGAGCAGTTCTTC. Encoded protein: CASSKERGSNEQFF.